These T cell receptor beta chains were read from a single sample in a study of metastatic and nonmetastatic thyroid tumors. TCRdb reanalyzed the PCR reads with MiXCR. The sample consists of approximately 12,000 clones, around a third of them appearing once. The specimen sequenced was tumor tissue. The receptor set was obtained from a male donor with papillary thyroid cancer or a benign thyroid nodule (not recorded which). Some clones in this sample may be carry-over from other donors' samples. Both conserved end residues are trimmed from each CDR3. Each record gives: V gene, clone size, CDR3 protein. The size entry is marked missing in some rows and otherwise reads once, few, many or a size class.

V gene: TRBV20-1
clone size: few
CDR3 protein: SARFSGNPSYEQY

V gene: TRBV19
clone size: many
CDR3 protein: ASSIAVRGSGTNEQF

V gene: TRBV18
clone size: -
CDR3 protein: ASSRDRGRETQY

V gene: TRBV12-3/TRBV12-4
clone size: -
CDR3 protein: ASRTSGNTGELF

V gene: TRBV5-1
clone size: -
CDR3 protein: ASSSSGSALYEQY

V gene: TRBV5-1
clone size: once
CDR3 protein: ASSLLNTEAF

V gene: TRBV18
clone size: medium-sized
CDR3 protein: ASSRRGGDEQF

V gene: TRBV2
clone size: -
CDR3 protein: ASTGRTGTTGELF

V gene: TRBV9
clone size: once
CDR3 protein: ASSVSFHGSRGPYNEQF

V gene: TRBV30
clone size: -
CDR3 protein: AWMEGDHQPQH

V gene: TRBV6-2/TRBV6-3
clone size: medium-sized
CDR3 protein: ASSDPAVRSPNEQF

V gene: TRBV6-2/TRBV6-3
clone size: few
CDR3 protein: ASSYKLGRSDTQY

V gene: TRBV5-1
clone size: many
CDR3 protein: ASRGLEQETQY

V gene: TRBV7-8
clone size: -
CDR3 protein: ASAQSRIYGYT

V gene: TRBV5-1
clone size: -
CDR3 protein: ASSLDRGGANVLT

V gene: TRBV9
clone size: -
CDR3 protein: ASSVSWKAGGTGTQY

V gene: TRBV6-1
clone size: once
CDR3 protein: ASSVYFGTTTNEKLF

V gene: TRBV7-8
clone size: medium-sized
CDR3 protein: ASSLDLRANYGYT

V gene: TRBV6-5
clone size: few
CDR3 protein: ASSWGGQGNGELF

V gene: TRBV5-1
clone size: -
CDR3 protein: ASSRYEYYEQY

V gene: TRBV12-3/TRBV12-4
clone size: few
CDR3 protein: ASSIGGLLYNEQF

V gene: TRBV7-9
clone size: -
CDR3 protein: ASSPPGTREGEKLF

V gene: TRBV9
clone size: many
CDR3 protein: ASSVEGTSKNEQF

V gene: TRBV6-4
clone size: many
CDR3 protein: ASSAPGQGRSYEQY

V gene: TRBV5-1
clone size: many
CDR3 protein: ASRGQGARDTQY

V gene: TRBV2
clone size: many
CDR3 protein: ASSSGTDNEKLF

V gene: TRBV9
clone size: many
CDR3 protein: ASSPLGGRASDGELF

V gene: TRBV28
clone size: many
CDR3 protein: ASTAPGTRFADTQY

V gene: TRBV7-2
clone size: once
CDR3 protein: ACSLASTTVYRNTIY

V gene: TRBV12-3/TRBV12-4
clone size: -
CDR3 protein: ASRAGANQPQH

V gene: TRBV5-1
clone size: few
CDR3 protein: ASSLARGGSSDTQY

V gene: TRBV28
clone size: few
CDR3 protein: ASSLPGVSYGYT

V gene: TRBV7-2
clone size: -
CDR3 protein: ASSPTGYEQY

V gene: TRBV20-1
clone size: -
CDR3 protein: SARGDYEQY

V gene: TRBV7-6
clone size: -
CDR3 protein: ASRPRGVDTQY

V gene: TRBV12-3/TRBV12-4
clone size: medium-sized
CDR3 protein: ASSIGTGGRQPQH

V gene: TRBV2
clone size: few
CDR3 protein: ARNPGQGTYEQY

V gene: TRBV2
clone size: many
CDR3 protein: ASSEVLAGGPDGELF

V gene: TRBV20-1
clone size: medium-sized
CDR3 protein: SARSGGGNEQF

V gene: TRBV6-1
clone size: few
CDR3 protein: ASSERVAGVGDTQY

V gene: TRBV20-1
clone size: many
CDR3 protein: SALAGGQYQETQY

V gene: TRBV11-2
clone size: few
CDR3 protein: ASSTITYEQY

V gene: TRBV6-5
clone size: -
CDR3 protein: ASSYSGDSSYEQY

V gene: TRBV6-2/TRBV6-3
clone size: medium-sized
CDR3 protein: ASSYRSYNEQF

V gene: TRBV29-1
clone size: many
CDR3 protein: SVNSVGLLQETQY

V gene: TRBV20-1
clone size: -
CDR3 protein: SAPLTGTEAF

V gene: TRBV24-1
clone size: few
CDR3 protein: ATNLAGAGDTQY

V gene: TRBV20-1
clone size: many
CDR3 protein: SAREKARYDYT

V gene: TRBV20-1
clone size: medium-sized
CDR3 protein: SARRGQSFSGANVLT

V gene: TRBV5-6
clone size: medium-sized
CDR3 protein: ASSIRTGGNQPQH

V gene: TRBV5-1
clone size: -
CDR3 protein: ASSEGPRLGRIYNEQF